Presented here are 31 T cell receptor beta chains from one specimen sequenced in a study of T-cell memory formation after mild COVID-19. TCRdb analysed the 5' RACE reads with MiXCR anew, one entry per CDR3 protein. The profile shows about 39,000 distinct CDR3 sequences, 6% to 7.5% of them singletons. Sequencing input: PBMCs or a T cell subset sorted from them (not recorded which). The source of these receptors is an adult who had mild COVID-19 (a few samples of this study predate the infection). Cell type and time point are not known.

The chain links TRBV6-2 or TRBV6-3 to TRBJ1-1; D is uncertain. From germline, CDR1 is MNHEY and CDR2 SVGEGT. This CDR3 is 14 amino acids long. Between the trimmed V and J ends, which lost 4 bases and 1 base, there was a span of 10 bases. The CDR3 reads CASSSTTANTEAFF. In DNA form, the CDR3 reads TGTGCCAGCAGTTCAACCACTGCGAACACTGAAGCTTTCTTT.

The gene calls are TRBV6-5 and TRBJ2-5; D is undetermined. CDR3 size: 10 residues. Trimming pared 11 bases from V and 8 bases from J, leaving 12 bases between. CDR1 and CDR2 from the germline V gene are MNHEY and SVGAGI. Written as DNA, the CDR3 is TGTGCCGCGGAGCATCAAACCCAGTACTTC. Translation gives CAAEHQTQYF.

The V and J genes are TRBV6-6 and TRBJ2-3; TRBD2 aligns across 9 bases. The CDR3 length is 14 residues. V dropped 4 bases and J dropped 6; count of bases not matched to a gene: 5. Germline V gene data show CDR1 as MNHNY and CDR2 as SVGAGI (reference sequence). CDR3: CASSFGRGGDTQYF. Written as DNA, the CDR3 is TGTGCCAGCAGTTTTGGGCGGGGGGGCGATACGCAGTATTTT.

This clonotype occurred a few times. The chain uses TRBV25-1 and TRBJ1-2; D perhaps matches TRBD1 (5 bases). CDR3 length: 11 amino acids. V shed 2 bases and J shed 14 bases, with 12 bases lying between them. The germline CDR1 and CDR2 sequences are MGHDK and SYGVNS. The chain's CDR3 is CASSERDSPTF. The DNA for the CDR3 is TGTGCCAGCAGTGAACGAGACAGCCCAACCTTC.

The chain is built from TRBV6-2 or TRBV6-3 and TRBJ2-5; D may correspond to TRBD1 or TRBD2 (6 bases each). V was pared by 7 bases and J by 2 bases, with 17 bases between. The CDR3 contains 15 residues. Germline V gene lookup returns CDR1 MNHEY and CDR2 SVGEGT. The CDR3 DNA sequence: TGTGCCAGCACCGAACGGGGGCGGCTTCAAGAGACCCAGTACTTC. The encoded protein is CASTERGRLQETQYF.

This clonotype was observed many times. The J gene is TRBJ1-1, the V gene TRBV4-3; 7 nucleotides agree with TRBD1. Germline CDR1 reads LGHNA; CDR2 reads YSLEER. The CDR3 totals 15 residues. V was clipped by 3 bases and J by 4 bases; unmatched bases: 8. The CDR3 reads CASSQRTGAATEAFF. The DNA for the CDR3 is TGCGCCAGCAGCCAGAGAACAGGGGCGGCCACTGAAGCTTTCTTT.

The table lists this clonotype with many counts. The J gene is TRBJ2-3, the V gene TRBV12-3 or TRBV12-4, with D possibly being TRBD2 (6 bases). This CDR3 contains 12 residues. Trimming cost V 6 bases and J 6 bases, with 10 bases left between them. The CDR3 DNA reads as TGTGCCAGCAGATCGAGCGGGGATACGCAGTATTTT. Translating gives CASRSSGDTQYF.

This clonotype was counted many times. V and J are TRBV5-1 and TRBJ2-3; 13 nucleotides line up with TRBD2. V lost 5 bases and J lost 2; bases outside the gene matches: 8. This CDR3 contains 17 residues. Germline V gene sequence: CDR1 SGHRS, CDR2 YFSETQ. The CDR3 DNA reads as TGCGCCAGCAGAGGTGGACTAGCGGGAGCTGTCACAGATACGCAGTATTTT. This translates into CASRGGLAGAVTDTQYF.

This clonotype was recorded a few times. CDR3 amino acids: CSAREFLGGNTEAFF. The DNA of the CDR3 is TGCAGTGCTAGAGAATTCTTAGGGGGGAACACTGAAGCTTTCTTT. V usage is TRBV20-1 and J usage is TRBJ1-1; D may be TRBD1 (6 bases). V lost 0 bases, J lost 1 base, and 12 bases lay in between. This CDR3 comprises 15 residues. The germline V gene encodes CDR1 DFQATT and CDR2 SNEGSKA (reference sequence).

This clonotype was counted only a few times. The chain carries TRBV5-1 and TRBJ2-3; 9 bases line up with TRBD1. Per the germline V gene, CDR1 is SGHRS and CDR2 is YFSETQ. CDR3 length equals 14 residues. J gave up 3 bases and V 8 bases, and 7 bases lay outside the gene matches. The CDR3 region has the DNA TGCGCCAGTGAGTCGACAGGGGGTACAGATACGCAGTATTTT. This sequence encodes CASESTGGTDTQYF. The whole variable domain, filled in from reference TRBV5-1 and TRBJ2-3, reads KAGVTQTPRYLIKTRGQQVTLSCSPISGHRSVSWYQQTPGQGLQFLFEYFSETQRNKGNFPGRFSGRQFSNSRSEMNVSTLELGDSALYLCASESTGGTDTQYFGPGTRLTVL.

This clonotype was seen repeatedly, ten times or more. The V call is TRBV15, the J call TRBJ2-5; no firm D call. Germline-derived CDR1 and CDR2 are LNHNV and YYDKDF (reference sequence). V lost 0 bases, J lost 2 bases, and 7 bases lay in between. The CDR3 consists of 14 residues. CDR3 sequence (DNA): TGTGCCACCAGCAGAGATCGGGCACAAGAGACCCAGTACTTC. Translation: CATSRDRAQETQYF.

The chain recombines TRBV2 with TRBJ2-5, with D perhaps TRBD2 (5 bases). Trimming stripped 5 bases from V and 2 bases from J, with 12 bases between. This CDR3 spans 14 amino acids. From germline, CDR1 is SNHLY and CDR2 FYNNEI. This CDR3 is CASSPERWQETQYF. CDR3 sequence (DNA): TGTGCCAGCAGTCCAGAGCGGTGGCAAGAGACCCAGTACTTC.

The table lists this clonotype with many counts. The chain is built from TRBV7-2 and TRBJ2-3; 11 bases align to TRBD2. CDR1 and CDR2 (germline): SGHTA, FQGNSA. The CDR3 spans 16 residues. V was clipped by 5 bases and J by 7 bases; unmatched bases: 11. CDR3 in amino acids: CASSQDRLAGPNTQYF. The CDR3 nucleotides read TGTGCCAGCAGCCAAGATCGACTAGCGGGGCCCAATACGCAGTATTTT.

This clonotype was counted many times. The chain is built from TRBV7-2 and TRBJ2-1; 7 positions match TRBD1. Germline CDR1 and CDR2: SGHTA and FQGNSA. With V trimmed by 4 bases and J by 4 bases, 4 bases remained unmatched. The CDR3 totals 14 residues. In DNA form, the CDR3 reads TGTGCCAGCAGCTCACCGGGACAGTACAATGAGCAGTTCTTC. Its protein product is CASSSPGQYNEQFF.

This clonotype was found a few times. This rearrangement joins TRBV5-4 to TRBJ2-5, with 13 bases aligning to TRBD2. CDR1 is SGHNT and CDR2 is YYREEE in the germline V gene (reference sequence). V dropped 4 bases and J dropped 2; count of bases not matched to a gene: 2. CDR3 length: 15 residues. CDR3 region: CASSPGLAGQETQYF. In DNA form, the CDR3 reads TGTGCCAGCAGCCCGGGACTAGCGGGACAAGAGACCCAGTACTTC.

This clonotype was seen many times. The chain couples TRBV7-9 to TRBJ2-7; D is uncertain. The CDR3 contains 14 residues. V was clipped by 1 base and J by 5 bases, with 12 bases between them. Germline CDR1 and CDR2: SEHNR and FQNEAQ (reference sequence). The CDR3 coding sequence is TGTGCCAGCAGCTTAGGGGAATCCCCACACGAGCAGTACTTC. This encodes CASSLGESPHEQYF. Using reference TRBV7-9 and TRBJ2-7 for the parts outside the CDR3, the full variable domain is DTGVSQNPRHKITKRGQNVTFRCDPISEHNRLYWYRQTLGQGPEFLTYFQNEAQLEKSRLLSDRFSAERPKGSFSTLEIQRTEQGDSAMYLCASSLGESPHEQYFGPGTRLTVT.

This clonotype was picked up many times. The rearrangement joins TRBV6-6 to TRBJ2-1, with no clear D. Germline V CDR1 and CDR2: MNHNY, SVGAGI (reference sequence). The CDR3 runs 12 residues. The V end lost 4 bases, the J end lost 7 bases, and 8 bases lay between the germline ends. CDR3 sequence: CASSLVRNEQFF. The CDR3 coding sequence is TGTGCCAGCAGTTTGGTCCGGAATGAGCAGTTCTTC.

The CDR3 coding sequence is TGTGCCAGCAGCTTAGTTGGGGGGCCTCCACAAGAGACCCAGTACTTC. Its protein product is CASSLVGGPPQETQYF. The chain links TRBV11-1 to TRBJ2-5; D may be TRBD1 or TRBD2 (6 bases each). V gave up 1 base and J gave up 2 bases, with 14 bases separating them. Per the germline V gene, CDR1 is SGHAT and CDR2 is FQDESV (reference sequence). The CDR3 covers 16 residues.

This clonotype was recorded a few times. The chain uses TRBV7-2 and TRBJ2-6; tentatively, D is TRBD1 (6 bases). The CDR3 is made up of 14 amino acids. Trimming left V 7 bases short and J 0 bases short, with 7 bases between. Germline assignment: CDR1 SGHTA and CDR2 FQGNSA. The CDR3 reads CASTRGSGANVLTF. Written as DNA, the CDR3 is TGTGCCAGCACCAGGGGCTCTGGGGCCAACGTCCTGACTTTC.

The sample holds a few counts of this clonotype. This chain joins TRBV2 and TRBJ1-1; D possibly corresponds to TRBD1 (5 bases). V was pared by 5 bases and J by 2 bases, with 12 bases between. CDR3 length: 14 amino acids. The germline V gene encodes CDR1 SNHLY and CDR2 FYNNEI. The CDR3, as DNA: TGTGCCAGCAGTACCAGGGTAGCCAACACTGAAGCTTTCTTT. This gives the protein CASSTRVANTEAFF.

This clonotype has ten or more counts. The chain is built from TRBV5-1 and TRBJ1-5, with TRBD1 as a possible D gene (6 bases). Germline loops: CDR1 SGHRS, CDR2 YFSETQ. There are 15 residues in the CDR3. Between the trimmed V and J ends, which lost 0 bases and 3 bases, there was a span of 10 bases. The CDR3 sequence: CASSLEGGNNQPQHF. In DNA, the CDR3 is TGCGCCAGCAGCTTGGAGGGGGGAAACAATCAGCCCCAGCATTTT.

The V gene is TRBV5-5, the J gene TRBJ2-5, with D possibly TRBD1 on 6 matching bases. The germline V gene has CDR1 SGHKS and CDR2 YYEKEE (reference sequence). Deletions cut 0 bases from V and 4 bases from J, with 22 bases between. The CDR3 is 18 residues long. CDR3 in DNA: TGTGCCAGCAGCTTGGAAGTAGGGCCAGGGGAGTACAGAGAGACCCAGTACTTC. Translated: CASSLEVGPGEYRETQYF.

This clonotype was detected many times. The chain couples TRBV4-1 to TRBJ2-5, with 7 bases that match TRBD2. Germline CDR1 and CDR2: MGHRA and YSYEKL. The CDR3 runs 13 residues. V shed 6 bases and J 4 bases; nucleotides not matched to a gene: 5. In DNA form, the CDR3 reads TGCGCCAGCAGTGCAAGGGAGGGAGAGACCCAGTACTTC. Residues: CASSAREGETQYF.

The rearrangement joins TRBV29-1 to TRBJ1-1; 7 positions match TRBD1. The V gene end was trimmed by 7 bases and the J gene end by 1 base; junction bases not matched to a gene: 3. CDR1 SQVTM and CDR2 ANQGSEA come from the germline V gene. The CDR3 is made up of 12 amino acids. CDR3 sequence (DNA): TGCAGCGGGGGACAGCAGAACACTGAAGCTTTCTTT. Its protein product is CSGGQQNTEAFF.

The chain links TRBV5-4 to TRBJ2-7, with 13 positions matching TRBD2. CDR1 SGHNT and CDR2 YYREEE come from the germline V gene (reference sequence). The CDR3 is 15 amino acids. V shed 4 bases, J shed 2 bases, and the junction held 3 bases outside the gene matches. The CDR3 sequence: CASSPGLAGPYEQYF. DNA of the CDR3: TGTGCCAGCAGCCCGGGACTAGCGGGACCCTACGAGCAGTACTTC.

This clonotype was detected many times. The rearrangement uses TRBV5-1 and TRBJ2-7, with 8 bases aligning to TRBD2. Germline CDR1 is SGHRS and CDR2 is YFSETQ. The CDR3 is made up of 15 amino acids. J was trimmed by 0 bases and V by 4 bases; bases with no gene match: 6. The CDR3 coding sequence is TGCGCCAGCAGCCATAGCGGGGCAAACTCCTACGAGCAGTACTTC. Translating it yields CASSHSGANSYEQYF.

In this sample, this clonotype turned up many times. The gene calls are TRBV5-4 and TRBJ2-1, with 13 positions matching TRBD2. V was pared by 3 bases and J by 3 bases, with 9 bases of the junction left unmatched. The germline CDR1 and CDR2 sequences are SGHNT and YYREEE (reference sequence). The CDR3 is 18 residues long. CDR3 nucleotide sequence: TGTGCCAGCAGCTGGACCTTACTAGCGGGGGGGAGCTACAATGAGCAGTTCTTC. It translates to CASSWTLLAGGSYNEQFF. Full variable domain (missing parts from reference TRBV5-4 and TRBJ2-1): ETGVTQSPTHLIKTRGQQVTLRCSSQSGHNTVSWYQQALGQGPQFIFQYYREEENGRGNFPPRFSGLQFPNYSSELNVNALELDDSALYLCASSWTLLAGGSYNEQFFGPGTRLTVL.

This clonotype was recorded a few times. The J gene is TRBJ2-1, the V gene TRBV11-1, with D unclear. This CDR3 has 15 residues. V was clipped by 5 bases and J by 1 base, with 12 bases between them. The germline V gene encodes CDR1 SGHAT and CDR2 FQDESV (reference sequence). The CDR3 reads CASSHRRVSYNEQFF. The DNA for the CDR3 is TGTGCCAGCAGCCACCGACGGGTTTCCTACAATGAGCAGTTCTTC.

This chain uses TRBV6-6 with TRBJ1-1; D gene ambiguous. The V and J ends lost 2 bases and 4 bases respectively, with 17 bases between them. Germline CDR1 reads MNHNY; CDR2 reads SVGAGI (reference sequence). The CDR3 is made up of 16 amino acids. CDR3 region: CASSYPNLDPTTEAFF. The CDR3 nucleotides read TGTGCCAGCAGTTACCCAAACCTTGACCCGACCACTGAAGCTTTCTTT.

This clonotype has ten or more counts. The chain joins TRBV3-1 to TRBJ2-1, with 8 nucleotides matching TRBD1. V lost 1 base, J lost 7 bases, and 3 bases stayed unmatched. The CDR3 spans 14 residues. Germline CDR1 LGHDT, CDR2 YNNKEL (reference sequence). The CDR3 reads CASSQAQGANEQFF. The CDR3, as DNA: TGTGCCAGCAGCCAAGCCCAGGGGGCGAATGAGCAGTTCTTC.

The J gene is TRBJ2-5, the V gene TRBV7-2; tentative D call: TRBD2 (5 bases). Germline CDR1 SGHTA, CDR2 FQGNSA. The CDR3 runs to 13 residues. Deletions cut 5 bases from V and 5 bases from J, with 12 bases between. The CDR3: CASSPGGGETQYF. CDR3 nucleotides: TGTGCCAGCAGCCCTGGAGGTGGGGAGACCCAGTACTTC.